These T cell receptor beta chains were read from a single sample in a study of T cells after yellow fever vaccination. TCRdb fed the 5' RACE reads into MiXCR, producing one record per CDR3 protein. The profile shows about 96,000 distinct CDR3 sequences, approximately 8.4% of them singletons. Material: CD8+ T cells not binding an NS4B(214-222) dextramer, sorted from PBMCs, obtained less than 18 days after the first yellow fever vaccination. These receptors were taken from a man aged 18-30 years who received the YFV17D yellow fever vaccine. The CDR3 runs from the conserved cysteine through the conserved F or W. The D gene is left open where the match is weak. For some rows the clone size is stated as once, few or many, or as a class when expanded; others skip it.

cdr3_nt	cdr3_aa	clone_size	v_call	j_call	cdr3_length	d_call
TGTGCCAGCAGTTTCCGGGGGAATGGGGAGACCCAGTACTTC	CASSFRGNGETQYF	few	TRBV25-1	TRBJ2-5	14	-
TGTGCCAGCAGTTCCTCCGGGACAGGAAGATATGGCTACACCTTC	CASSSSGTGRYGYTF	few	TRBV12-3/TRBV12-4	TRBJ1-2	15	TRBD1
TGTGCCACCTTCCCCGCGGAACGAAGCTCCTACAATGAGCAGTTCTTC	CATFPAERSSYNEQFF	few	TRBV28	TRBJ2-1	16	-
TGTGCCAGCAGCCCAGCGGTCGGCAGGAGCTTTTTTACCCAGTACTTC	CASSPAVGRSFFTQYF	-	TRBV7-9	TRBJ2-5	16	-
TGTGCCAGCGCGCCCGAGGGGATCCTGAATGAAAAACTGTTTTTT	CASAPEGILNEKLFF	few	TRBV7-6	TRBJ1-4	15	-
TGTGCCAGCAGTTACCAAGCCGGGGGATCCTACGAGCAGTACTTC	CASSYQAGGSYEQYF	many	TRBV6-5	TRBJ2-7	15	-
TGCAGCGTTATCGGGGAGGGAAACACTGAAGCTTTCTTT	CSVIGEGNTEAFF	few	TRBV29-1	TRBJ1-1	13	-
TGCGCCAGCAGCCAAGACGCGACTCCCTCGCGGGGTCAGTACTTC	CASSQDATPSRGQYF	few	TRBV4-1	TRBJ2-5	15	-
TGTGCCAGCAGCCCCTCCTTAGGAGCGGGGGGACCTGGGGCCAACGTCCTGACTTTC	CASSPSLGAGGPGANVLTF	-	TRBV7-6	TRBJ2-6	19	TRBD2
TGCGCCAGCAGCCAAGTGGACCGGGGCGATGGCTACACCTTC	CASSQVDRGDGYTF	few	TRBV4-1	TRBJ1-2	14	-
TGTGCCAGCAGCCCCCTGGAAGCGGGGGGGCGGGAGACCCAGTACTTC	CASSPLEAGGRETQYF	few	TRBV7-8	TRBJ2-5	16	TRBD2
TGTGCCAGCAGTTACTCCCTCGCCAATCGAATGGATACGCAGTATTTT	CASSYSLANRMDTQYF	-	TRBV6-2/TRBV6-3	TRBJ2-3	16	-
TGTGCCAGCAGCTTGTTCCCAGGGGGCAACGAGCAGTACTTC	CASSLFPGGNEQYF	-	TRBV5-6	TRBJ2-7	14	TRBD1
TGCAGTGCTAAGCCGAGGCACTCCTACAATGAGCAGTTCTTC	CSAKPRHSYNEQFF	few	TRBV20-1	TRBJ2-1	14	-
TGTGCCAGCAGTTCTGGGCCGATGACGTACAATGAGCAGTTCTTC	CASSSGPMTYNEQFF	few	TRBV6-5	TRBJ2-1	15	-
TGTGCCAGCAGCTTAGCGGGAGGGAGCGATGAGCAGTTCTTC	CASSLAGGSDEQFF	few	TRBV7-6	TRBJ2-1	14	TRBD2
TGTGCCAGCAGCGGCGCCGGGACAGGGTCTACTGAAGCTTTCTTT	CASSGAGTGSTEAFF	few	TRBV13	TRBJ1-1	15	TRBD1
TGTGCCATGGGCGCTGGGCGCGTCTCCTACAATGAGCAGTTCTTC	CAMGAGRVSYNEQFF	-	TRBV5-6	TRBJ2-1	15	-
TGTGCCAGCAGACAGGGGAGTCACGAGCAGTACTTC	CASRQGSHEQYF	-	TRBV7-9	TRBJ2-7	12	TRBD1
TGTGCCAGCAGCGTAGGAGCGCTTAGCTCCTACGAGCAGTACTTC	CASSVGALSSYEQYF	-	TRBV9	TRBJ2-7	15	-
TGTGCCAGCAGCCAAGGGACAGGGTTACACACTGAAGCTTTCTTT	CASSQGTGLHTEAFF	few	TRBV4-2	TRBJ1-1	15	TRBD1
TGTGCCAGCAGTTACTCGACCAGCGGGGAATTCACCTCCTACAATGAGCAGTTCTTC	CASSYSTSGEFTSYNEQFF	-	TRBV6-2/TRBV6-3	TRBJ2-1	19	TRBD2
TGTGCCAGCAGTTACTCGTTGCTAATTCCTGAGCAGTTCTTC	CASSYSLLIPEQFF	few	TRBV6-5	TRBJ2-1	14	-
TGTGCCAGTAGTATCAAAATGGACAGGGGAAATGGCTACACCTTC	CASSIKMDRGNGYTF	-	TRBV19	TRBJ1-2	15	TRBD1